This T cell receptor beta chain came from a study of blood T cells in healthy people across ages (dated by TCRdb to the mid-2010s). General notes on the study: In model experiments, template switching captured about one uniquely barcoded TCR beta cDNA molecule for every two T cells. To track age-related changes in TCR beta repertoire diversity, the study relied on deep sequencing normalized with unique cDNA molecular identifiers. Donors were grouped into four age groups: young (average roughly 17 years), middle-aged (about 38), aged (approximately 58) and long-lived (approximately 81). To avoid experimental bias, donors of different ages were distributed randomly across sequencing lanes. The study analyzed two additional independent replicas of 1 million unique cDNA reads from the same blood draw for two donors, one aged 18 to 30 and one aged 80 or older.

To prepare the library, 5' RACE was applied. The listed sequencing device is Illumina HiSeq 2500. The second PCR ran for about 7 to 11 cycles and used a J-beta primer mix along with a sample-barcoded 5' primer. Each TCR beta cDNA molecule received a unique molecular identifier from a template-switch 5' adaptor carrying 12 random nucleotides. Each sample yielded at least 2.5 million CDR3-containing paired-end reads. All of the RNA was converted into first-strand cDNA using the Mint cDNA synthesis kit, with a TRBC-specific oligonucleotide serving as the primer. All cDNA was treated with uracil-DNA glycosylase and then went through a first 18-cycle PCR with the universal primers M1SS and BC2_uni_R. In the source study's methods: Each sample was normalized by randomly selecting 1 million high-quality reads, each carrying a distinct molecular identifier. Reads sharing molecular identifiers were discarded rather than binned into consensus sequences. MiTCR, set to a Q25 quality threshold and the strictest error-elimination algorithm, was used for CDR3 identification, clonotype clustering and error correction. A nonparametric unseen species model using Euler transformation provided a lower-bound estimate of total TCR beta diversity. Through fastp at Q25 and MiXCR, TCRdb rebuilt clones from the public reads, retaining in-frame beta chains. Identical CDR3 protein sequences are pooled into one entry, listed with their most common genes and DNA. The V and J calls were determined by TCRdb, not by the authors. This sample comprises 450,000 to 700,000 distinct CDR3 sequences, 25% to 30% of them detected only once. The top ten clonotypes cover less than 20% of the sample.

The CDR3 numbers 14 residues from cysteine through phenylalanine. CDR3 DNA only is kept here, 42 bases in frame from base 1. V is cut by 0 bases and J by 3 bases, and the space between the germline ends is 9 bases. From the germline V gene, CDR1 is MNHEY and CDR2 is SVGEGT. The paper as a whole reports these results and caveats: Observed TCR beta diversity per million T cells fell roughly linearly with age, and a significant reduction was already apparent by age approximately 41. Compared with the aged group, more naive CD4+ T cells, fewer expanded clones and increased TCR diversity were shown by the long-lived group, suggesting age selection. Bulk unsorted PBMC profiling prevented conclusive comparison of naive and antigen-experienced compartments. Donor CMV infection status was unknown, potentially confounding age-related changes in expanded clonotypes. Estimates of total diversity based on one million sequenced T cells were considered lower bounds and underestimates. The percentage of naive T cells measured by flow cytometry correlated strongly with observed TCR beta diversity.

As for this clonotype: The target of this receptor is not known. There are no base qualities to consult, and no much larger clone falls within one base.

Donors were 39 systemically healthy Caucasian individuals from Russia aged roughly 6 to 90 years. Each donor gave ten milliliters of peripheral blood, collected into EDTA-treated Vacutainer tubes. Ficoll-Paque density-gradient centrifugation was used to isolate PBMCs, with at least 7 million per sample. Total RNA, at least 6 micrograms per sample, was extracted from PBMCs with Trizol reagent. For every donor, flow cytometry on a PBMC aliquot measured the percentage of naive CD45RAhigh/CD27high T cells. Specimen: blood. This chain joins TRBV6-2 or TRBV6-3 to TRBJ2-7; the D gene is not confidently resolved. The TCR was taken from a woman in her sixties or seventies in good health. The CDR3: CASSYSLSFYEQYF. The sequenced DNA is TGTGCCAGCAGTTACTCTCTCAGTTTCTACGAGCAGTACTTC.